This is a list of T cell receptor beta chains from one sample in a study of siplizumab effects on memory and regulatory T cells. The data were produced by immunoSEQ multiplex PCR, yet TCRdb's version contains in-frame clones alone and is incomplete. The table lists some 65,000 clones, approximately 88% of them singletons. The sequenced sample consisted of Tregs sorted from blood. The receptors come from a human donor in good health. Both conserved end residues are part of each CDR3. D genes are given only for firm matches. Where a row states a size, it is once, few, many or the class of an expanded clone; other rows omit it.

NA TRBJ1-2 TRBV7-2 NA CASSLNRATANYGYTF TGTGCCAGCAGCTTAAACCGGGCCACGGCGAACTATGGCTACACCTTC
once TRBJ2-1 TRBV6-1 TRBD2 CASRPAGVNEQFF TGTGCCAGCAGGCCAGCGGGAGTCAATGAGCAGTTCTTC
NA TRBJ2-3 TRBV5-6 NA CASSALGGGRYTDTQYF TGTGCCAGCAGCGCCCTGGGGGGCGGGAGATATACAGATACGCAGTATTTT
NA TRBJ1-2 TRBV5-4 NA CASARVNYGYTF TGTGCCAGCGCTAGGGTAAACTATGGCTACACCTTC
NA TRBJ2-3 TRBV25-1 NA CASSTSWGVADTQYF TGTGCCAGCAGTACCTCGTGGGGGGTGGCAGATACGCAGTATTTT
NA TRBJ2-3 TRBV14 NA CASSQGLTDTQYF TGTGCCAGCAGTCAAGGGTTGACAGATACGCAGTATTTT
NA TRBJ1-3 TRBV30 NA CAWSVGISGNTIYF TGTGCCTGGAGTGTAGGCATTTCTGGAAACACCATATATTTT
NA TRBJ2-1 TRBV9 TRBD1 CASSVTGQGYNEQFF TGTGCCAGCAGCGTAACCGGACAGGGGTACAATGAGCAGTTCTTC
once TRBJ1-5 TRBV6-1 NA CASSEHISGAGQPQHF TGTGCCAGCAGTGAACATATATCAGGGGCTGGTCAGCCCCAGCATTTT
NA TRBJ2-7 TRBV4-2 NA CASSQVHSGAVSYEQYF TGTGCCAGCAGCCAAGTTCACAGTGGGGCAGTCTCCTACGAGCAGTACTTC
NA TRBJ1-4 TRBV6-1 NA CASREQGHNEKLFF TGTGCCAGCAGGGAACAGGGACATAATGAAAAACTGTTTTTT
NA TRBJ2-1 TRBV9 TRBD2 CASSALTSGSPNEQFF TGTGCCAGCAGCGCCCTTACTAGCGGGAGTCCCAATGAGCAGTTCTTC
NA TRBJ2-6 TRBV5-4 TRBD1 CASSFPQGAGSGANVLTF TGTGCCAGCAGCTTCCCCCAGGGGGCCGGTTCTGGGGCCAACGTCCTGACTTTC
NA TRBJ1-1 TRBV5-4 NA CASSPHLKGQLNTEAFF TGTGCCAGCAGCCCCCATCTGAAGGGTCAGCTGAACACTGAAGCTTTCTTT
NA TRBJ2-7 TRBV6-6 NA CASSLHGLRSYEQYF TGTGCCAGCAGTTTACACGGGCTGCGATCCTACGAGCAGTACTTC
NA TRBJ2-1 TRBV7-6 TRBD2 CASSSTSGINEQFF TGTGCCAGCAGCTCTACTAGCGGGATTAATGAGCAGTTCTTC
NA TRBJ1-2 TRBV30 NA CAWIRWGTGYGYTF TGTGCCTGGATCCGCTGGGGGACGGGTTATGGCTACACCTTC
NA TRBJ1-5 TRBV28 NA CASSFQGLHQPQHF TGTGCCAGCAGTTTTCAGGGCTTGCATCAGCCCCAGCATTTT
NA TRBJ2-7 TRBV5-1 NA CASSLPGTTYEQYF TGCGCCAGCAGCTTACCCGGGACAACTTACGAGCAGTACTTC
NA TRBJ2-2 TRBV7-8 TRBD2 CASSLPLAATGELFF TGTGCCAGCAGCTTGCCACTAGCGGCCACCGGGGAGCTGTTTTTT
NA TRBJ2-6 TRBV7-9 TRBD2 CASSWTSFSGANVLTF TGTGCCAGCAGCTGGACTAGCTTTTCTGGGGCCAACGTCCTGACTTTC
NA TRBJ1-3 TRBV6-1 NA CASSTGTLSGNTIYF TGTGCCAGCAGTACCGGGACGCTTAGTGGAAACACCATATATTTT
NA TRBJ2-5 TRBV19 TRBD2 CASSIGAGFQETQYF TGTGCCAGTAGTATAGGAGCGGGATTCCAAGAGACCCAGTACTTC
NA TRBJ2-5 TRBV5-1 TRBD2 CASSLGLAGGRQETQYF TGCGCCAGCAGCTTGGGACTAGCGGGAGGGAGGCAAGAGACCCAGTACTTC
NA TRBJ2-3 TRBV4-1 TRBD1 CASSPGQHSDTQYF TGCGCCAGCAGCCCGGGACAGCATTCCGATACGCAGTATTTT
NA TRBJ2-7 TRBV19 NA CASTNGGGSGGYEQYF TGTGCCAGTACCAATGGAGGGGGTAGCGGAGGCTACGAGCAGTACTTC
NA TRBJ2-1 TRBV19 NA CASSGTRSSSYNEQFF TGTGCCAGTAGCGGGACCCGATCGAGCTCCTACAATGAGCAGTTCTTC
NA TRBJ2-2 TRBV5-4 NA CASSVSQQLAGELFF TGTGCCAGCAGCGTTAGCCAGCAGCTCGCCGGGGAGCTGTTTTTT